The text below deals with one T cell receptor (delta chain). What it binds is not known. This entry comes from a study of Vδ1+ human thymocytes. General study results and limits: Thymic TRG and TRD repertoires appeared highly polyclonal.

V dropped 3 bases and J dropped 0 bases, with 26 bases sitting between them. This CDR3 spans 20 amino acids. CDR1 and CDR2 from the germline V gene are TSWWSYY and QGS. Sequences come from RNA converted to cDNA by reverse transcription. Pooled V-gene forward primers with one constant-region reverse primer generated the CDR3 amplicons by multiplex PCR. TCRdb re-processed the multiplex PCR reads via CATT. The table includes fewer than 30,000 delta-chain clones, under 8.5% detected once. This sequence was found in a girl less than two years old who had congenital heart surgery. The sequenced material came from Vdelta1+ gamma-delta thymocytes from the thymus. As for subset: FACS-sorted CD3+ TCRalphabeta- TCRVdelta1+ TCRVdelta2- thymocytes. The chain employs TRDV1 and TRDJ1; a weak D match, TRDD2 (6 bases). The CDR3 DNA reads TGTGCTCTTGGGGACCCCACTCCTTCCCACCACCAAAAGTACACCGATAAACTCATCTTT. It translates to CALGDPTPSHHQKYTDKLIF.